This T cell receptor beta chain was observed in a study of monozygotic twins with inflammatory bowel disease. This CDR3 region has 15 residues. The germline gives CDR1 DFQATT, CDR2 SNEGSKA (reference sequence). TCRdb reanalyzed the 5' RACE reads and collapses them to one entry per CDR3 protein, without DNA. The sample includes about 380,000 distinct CDR3 sequences. The clonotype was recovered from a human donor with ulcerative colitis or Crohn's disease, or a healthy co-twin of an affected twin (not recorded which). The chain has TRBV20-1 and TRBJ2-5; the TCRdb D gene call, TRBD1, has no DNA to confirm it. The sample comprised blood. This CDR3 is CSARRRTGGFATQYF.